The rows below give T cell receptor beta chains drawn from one sample of a study of control samples from healthy donors and cancer patients. The assay was immunoSEQ multiplex PCR, and TCRdb's table has in-frame clones only and misses some. The sample yields 80,000 to 100,000 clones, approximately 81% seen once. The sequencing input was blood. The origin of the receptors is a woman aged 25 to 45 in good health. The CDR3 runs from the conserved cysteine through the conserved F or W.

TRBV2 | CASSSTQGTYGYTF
TRBV10-2 | CASSENPSSYNSPLHF
TRBV3-1/TRBV3-2 | CASSQPRGPVGNLAKNIQYF
TRBV5-6 | CASSGDYEQYF
TRBV10-2 | CASTSQGGGYEQYF
TRBV16 | CASSQLQGRGTEAFF
TRBV3-1/TRBV3-2 | CASSQEETEAFF
TRBV7-2 | CASSPGGLSEQYF
TRBV5-8 | CASSYIKTGPTEAFF
TRBV30 | CAWSEGVYEQYF
TRBV15 | CATSRGDRGLEGYTF
TRBV19 | CASSITSGNTIYF
TRBV19 | CASSRDRVPQPQHF
TRBV6-2/TRBV6-3 | CASSYSGQGGTQYF
TRBV9 | CASSYDSSYNEQFF
TRBV19 | CASRTSPGTGSSPGELFF
TRBV15 | CATSMGTGGFSNQPQHF
TRBV5-1 | CASSLDEGGYTF
TRBV3-1/TRBV3-2 | CASSGGLGYNSPLHF
TRBV7-2 | CASSSTSGNYEQYF
TRBV21-1 | CASSKELDPGNTQYF
TRBV6-6 | CASSFKGSNQPQHF